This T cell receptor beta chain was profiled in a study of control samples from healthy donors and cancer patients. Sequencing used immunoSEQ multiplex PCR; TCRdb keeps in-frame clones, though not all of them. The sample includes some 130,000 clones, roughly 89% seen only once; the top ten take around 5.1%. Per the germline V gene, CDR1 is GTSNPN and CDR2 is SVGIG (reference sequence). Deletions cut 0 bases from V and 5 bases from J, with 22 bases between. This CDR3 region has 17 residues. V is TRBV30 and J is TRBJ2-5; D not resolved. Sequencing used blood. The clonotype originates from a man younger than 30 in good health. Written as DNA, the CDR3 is TGTGCCTGGAGTGTGTCCAGAACCGGGCATATGCGGGAGACCCAGTACTTC. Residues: CAWSVSRTGHMRETQYF.